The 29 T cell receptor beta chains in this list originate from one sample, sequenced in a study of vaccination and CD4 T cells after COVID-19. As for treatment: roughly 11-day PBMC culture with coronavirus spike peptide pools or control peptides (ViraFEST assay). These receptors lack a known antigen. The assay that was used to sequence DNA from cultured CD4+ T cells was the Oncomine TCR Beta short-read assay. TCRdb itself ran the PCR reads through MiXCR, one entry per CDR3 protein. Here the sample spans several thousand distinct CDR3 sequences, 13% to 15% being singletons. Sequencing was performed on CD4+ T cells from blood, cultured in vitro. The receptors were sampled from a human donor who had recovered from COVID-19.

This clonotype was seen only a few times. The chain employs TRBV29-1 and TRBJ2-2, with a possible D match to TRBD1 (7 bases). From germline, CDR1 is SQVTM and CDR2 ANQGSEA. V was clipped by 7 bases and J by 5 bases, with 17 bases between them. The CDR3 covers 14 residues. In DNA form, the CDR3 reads TGCAGCGCCAGACTGGCAGGGGGGACCGGGGAGCTGTTTTTT. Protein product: CSARLAGGTGELFF.

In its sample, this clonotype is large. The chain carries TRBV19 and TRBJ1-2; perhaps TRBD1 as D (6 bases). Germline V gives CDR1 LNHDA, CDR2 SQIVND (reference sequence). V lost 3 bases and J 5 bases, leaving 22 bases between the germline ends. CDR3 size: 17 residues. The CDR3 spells CASSMSTLQGRFYGYTF. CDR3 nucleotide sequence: TGTGCCAGTAGTATGAGTACCCTCCAGGGGCGTTTTTATGGCTACACCTTC.

CDR3 DNA sequence: TGCGCCAGCAGCTTGGGACTAGCGGGGGGGCCGCGGGAGACCCAGTACTTC. As protein: CASSLGLAGGPRETQYF. This chain uses TRBV4-1 with TRBJ2-5; 16 bases map to TRBD2. V was clipped by 5 bases and J by 5 bases; unmatched bases: 8. The CDR3 spans 17 residues. Germline-derived CDR1 and CDR2 are MGHRA and YSYEKL.

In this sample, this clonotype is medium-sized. CDR3 in amino acids: CASSSPGGWGGELFF. In nucleotides, the CDR3 is TGTGCCAGCAGTTCACCAGGGGGTTGGGGCGGGGAGCTGTTTTTT. J is TRBJ2-2 and V is TRBV6-5; 7 positions agree with TRBD1. This CDR3 is built from 15 residues. V lost 4 bases and J lost 7; bases outside the gene matches: 9. Germline V lookup: CDR1 MNHEY, CDR2 SVGAGI.

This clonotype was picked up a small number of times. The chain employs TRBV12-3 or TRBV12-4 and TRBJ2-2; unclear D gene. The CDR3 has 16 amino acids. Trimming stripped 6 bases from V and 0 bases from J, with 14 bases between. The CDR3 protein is CASSRRRRTNTGELFF. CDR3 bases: TGTGCCAGCAGCCGCCGTCGCCGGACGAACACCGGGGAGCTGTTTTTT.

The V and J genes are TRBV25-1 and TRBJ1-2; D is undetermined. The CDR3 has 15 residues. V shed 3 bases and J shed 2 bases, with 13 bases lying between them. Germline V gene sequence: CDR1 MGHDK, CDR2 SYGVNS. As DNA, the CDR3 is TGTGCCAGCAGTGAGCCGACCGCGGGGAACTATGGCTACACCTTC. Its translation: CASSEPTAGNYGYTF.

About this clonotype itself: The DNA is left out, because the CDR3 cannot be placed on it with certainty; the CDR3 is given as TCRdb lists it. CDR3 region: CISVSEARRVTVYGYTF. The chain employs TRBV7-5 and TRBJ1-2. TRBV7-5 constitutes a pseudogene. Termini included, the CDR3 measures 17 amino acids.

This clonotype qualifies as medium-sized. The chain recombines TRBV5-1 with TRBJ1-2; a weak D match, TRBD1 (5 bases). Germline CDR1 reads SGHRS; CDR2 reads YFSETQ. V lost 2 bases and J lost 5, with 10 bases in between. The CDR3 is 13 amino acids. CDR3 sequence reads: CASSFDSGYGYTF. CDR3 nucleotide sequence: TGCGCCAGCAGCTTCGACAGCGGGTATGGCTACACCTTC.

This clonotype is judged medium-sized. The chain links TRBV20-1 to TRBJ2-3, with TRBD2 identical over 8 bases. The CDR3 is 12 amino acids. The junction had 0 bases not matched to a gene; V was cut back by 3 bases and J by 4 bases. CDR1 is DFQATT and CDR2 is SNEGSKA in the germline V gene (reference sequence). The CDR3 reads CSASGGADTQYF. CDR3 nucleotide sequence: TGCAGTGCTAGCGGGGGGGCAGATACGCAGTATTTT.

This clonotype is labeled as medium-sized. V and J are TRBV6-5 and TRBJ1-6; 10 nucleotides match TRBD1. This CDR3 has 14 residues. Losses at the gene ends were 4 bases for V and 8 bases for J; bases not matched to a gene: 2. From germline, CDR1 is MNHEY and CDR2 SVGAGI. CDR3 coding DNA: TGTGCCAGCAGTTCGACAGGGGGCGATTCACCCCTCCACTTT. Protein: CASSSTGGDSPLHF.

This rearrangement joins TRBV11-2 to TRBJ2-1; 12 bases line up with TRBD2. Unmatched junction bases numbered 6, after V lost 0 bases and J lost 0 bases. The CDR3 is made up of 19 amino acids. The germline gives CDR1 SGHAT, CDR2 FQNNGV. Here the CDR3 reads CASSLDASGGVSSYNEQFF. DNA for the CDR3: TGTGCCAGCAGCTTAGATGCTAGCGGGGGGGTGAGCTCCTACAATGAGCAGTTCTTC.

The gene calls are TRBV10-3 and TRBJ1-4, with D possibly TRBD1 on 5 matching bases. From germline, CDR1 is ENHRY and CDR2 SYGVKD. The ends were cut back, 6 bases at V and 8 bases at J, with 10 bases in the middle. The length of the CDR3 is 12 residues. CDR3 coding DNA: TGTGCCATCAGGGACACGGGAGAAAAACTGTTTTTT. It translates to CAIRDTGEKLFF.

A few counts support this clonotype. CDR3 in amino acids: CAWSVPLTGANSPLHF. CDR3 coding DNA: TGTGCCTGGAGTGTCCCCCTGACGGGAGCGAATTCACCCCTCCACTTT. The chain joins TRBV30 to TRBJ1-6; D is undetermined. The V gene lost 0 bases and the J gene lost 7 bases, with 16 bases spanning the gap. This CDR3 is built from 16 residues. CDR1 is GTSNPN and CDR2 is SVGIG in the germline V gene (reference sequence).

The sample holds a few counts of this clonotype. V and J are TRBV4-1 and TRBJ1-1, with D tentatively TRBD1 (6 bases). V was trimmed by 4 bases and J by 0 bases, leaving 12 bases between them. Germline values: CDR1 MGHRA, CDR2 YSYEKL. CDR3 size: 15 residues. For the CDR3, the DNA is TGCGCCAGCAGCCCTAGACAGGATTTGAACACTGAAGCTTTCTTT. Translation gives CASSPRQDLNTEAFF.

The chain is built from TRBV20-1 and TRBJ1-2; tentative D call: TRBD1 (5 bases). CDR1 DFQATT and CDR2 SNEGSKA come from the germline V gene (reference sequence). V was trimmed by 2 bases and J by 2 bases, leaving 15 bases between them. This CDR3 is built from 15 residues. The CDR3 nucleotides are TGCAGTGCTAGACCCACCGGGACCGTGAACTATGGCTACACCTTC. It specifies CSARPTGTVNYGYTF.

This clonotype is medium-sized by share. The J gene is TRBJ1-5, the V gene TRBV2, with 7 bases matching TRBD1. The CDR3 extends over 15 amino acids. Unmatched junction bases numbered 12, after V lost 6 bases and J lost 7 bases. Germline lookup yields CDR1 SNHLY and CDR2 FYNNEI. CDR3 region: CASRTGAARGQPQHF. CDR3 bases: TGTGCCAGCAGAACAGGGGCTGCGAGGGGGCAGCCCCAGCATTTT.

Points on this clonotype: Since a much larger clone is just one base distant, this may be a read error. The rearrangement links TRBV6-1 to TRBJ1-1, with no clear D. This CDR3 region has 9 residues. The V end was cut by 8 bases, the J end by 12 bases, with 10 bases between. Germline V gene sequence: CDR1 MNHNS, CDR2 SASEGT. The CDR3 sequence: CASPQRTFF. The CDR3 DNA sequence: TGTGCCAGCCCTCAGCGCACTTTCTTT.

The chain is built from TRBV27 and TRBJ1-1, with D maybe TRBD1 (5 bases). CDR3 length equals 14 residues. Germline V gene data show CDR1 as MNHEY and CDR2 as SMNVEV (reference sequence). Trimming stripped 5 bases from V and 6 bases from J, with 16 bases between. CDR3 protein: CASSTRGWVPEAFF. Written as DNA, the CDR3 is TGTGCCAGCAGTACCCGGGGGTGGGTCCCTGAAGCTTTCTTT.

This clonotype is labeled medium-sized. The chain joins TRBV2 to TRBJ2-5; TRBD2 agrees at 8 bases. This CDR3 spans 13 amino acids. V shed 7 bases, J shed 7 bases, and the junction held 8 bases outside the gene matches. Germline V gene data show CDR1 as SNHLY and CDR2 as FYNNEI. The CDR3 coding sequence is TGTGCCAGCATTATTAGCGGGGCCGGGACCCAGTACTTC. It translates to CASIISGAGTQYF.

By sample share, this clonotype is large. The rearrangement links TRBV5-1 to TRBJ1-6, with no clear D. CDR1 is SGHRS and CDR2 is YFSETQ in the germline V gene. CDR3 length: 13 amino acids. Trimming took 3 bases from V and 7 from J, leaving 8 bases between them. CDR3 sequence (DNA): TGCGCCAGCAGCTCCTGGGCCAATTCACCCCTCCACTTT. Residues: CASSSWANSPLHF. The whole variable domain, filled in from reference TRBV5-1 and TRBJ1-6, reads KAGVTQTPRYLIKTRGQQVTLSCSPISGHRSVSWYQQTPGQGLQFLFEYFSETQRNKGNFPGRFSGRQFSNSRSEMNVSTLELGDSALYLCASSSWANSPLHFGNGTRLTVT.

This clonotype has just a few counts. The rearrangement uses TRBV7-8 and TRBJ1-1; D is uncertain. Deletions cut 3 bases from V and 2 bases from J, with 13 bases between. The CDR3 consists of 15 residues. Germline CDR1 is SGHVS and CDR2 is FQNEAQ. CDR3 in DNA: TGTGCCAGCAGCTTTCACAGCAGAGGCAACACTGAAGCTTTCTTT. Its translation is CASSFHSRGNTEAFF.

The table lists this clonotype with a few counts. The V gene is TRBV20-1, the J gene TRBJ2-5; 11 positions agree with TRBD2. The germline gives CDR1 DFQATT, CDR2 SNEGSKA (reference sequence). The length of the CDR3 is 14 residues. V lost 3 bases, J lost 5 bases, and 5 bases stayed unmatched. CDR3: CSARTSGASETQYF. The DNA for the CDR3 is TGCAGTGCTAGGACTAGCGGGGCCTCTGAGACCCAGTACTTC.

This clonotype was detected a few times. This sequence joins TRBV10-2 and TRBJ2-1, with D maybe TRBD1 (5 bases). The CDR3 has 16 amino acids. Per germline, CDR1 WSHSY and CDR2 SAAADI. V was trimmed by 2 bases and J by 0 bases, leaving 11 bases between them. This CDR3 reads CASSENRRLSYNEQFF. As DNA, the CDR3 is TGCGCCAGCAGTGAGAACAGGCGTCTCTCCTACAATGAGCAGTTCTTC.

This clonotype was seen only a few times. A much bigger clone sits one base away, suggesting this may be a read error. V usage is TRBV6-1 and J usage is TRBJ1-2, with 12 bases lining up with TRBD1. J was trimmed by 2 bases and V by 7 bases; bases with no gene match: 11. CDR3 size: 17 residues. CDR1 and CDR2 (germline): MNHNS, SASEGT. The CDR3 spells CASTPGTGGKWNYGYTF. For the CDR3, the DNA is TGTGCCAGCACGCCCGGGACAGGGGGCAAGTGGAACTATGGCTACACCTTC.

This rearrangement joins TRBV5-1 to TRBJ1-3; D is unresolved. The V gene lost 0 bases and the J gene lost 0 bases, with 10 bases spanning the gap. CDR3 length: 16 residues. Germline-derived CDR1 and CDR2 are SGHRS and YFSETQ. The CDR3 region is CASSLALTSSGNTIYF. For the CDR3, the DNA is TGCGCCAGCAGCTTGGCCTTGACAAGCTCTGGAAACACCATATATTTT.

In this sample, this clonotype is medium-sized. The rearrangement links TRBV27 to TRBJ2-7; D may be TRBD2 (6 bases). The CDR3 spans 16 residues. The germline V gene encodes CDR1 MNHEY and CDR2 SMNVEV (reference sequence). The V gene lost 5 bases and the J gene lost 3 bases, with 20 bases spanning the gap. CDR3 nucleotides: TGTGCCAGCAGTCTCTCCTCCGGGACTGTACTCTACGAGCAGTACTTC. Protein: CASSLSSGTVLYEQYF.

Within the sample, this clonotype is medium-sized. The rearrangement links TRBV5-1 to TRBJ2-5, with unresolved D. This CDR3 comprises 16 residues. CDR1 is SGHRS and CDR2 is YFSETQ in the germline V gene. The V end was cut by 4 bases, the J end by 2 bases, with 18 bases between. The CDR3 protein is CASSPLGGPQQETQYF. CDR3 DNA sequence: TGCGCCAGCAGCCCTCTTGGTGGTCCCCAGCAAGAGACCCAGTACTTC.

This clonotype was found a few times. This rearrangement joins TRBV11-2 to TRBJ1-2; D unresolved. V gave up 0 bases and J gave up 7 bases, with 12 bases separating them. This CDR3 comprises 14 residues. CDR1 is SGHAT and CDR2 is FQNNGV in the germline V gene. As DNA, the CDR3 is TGTGCCAGCAGCTTAGATAACGCAGTTATTGGCTACACCTTC. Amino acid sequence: CASSLDNAVIGYTF. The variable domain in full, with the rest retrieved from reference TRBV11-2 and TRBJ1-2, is EAGVAQSPRYKIIEKRQSVAFWCNPISGHATLYWYQQILGQGPKLLIQFQNNGVVDDSQLPKDRFSAERLKGVDSTLKIQPAKLEDSAVYLCASSLDNAVIGYTFGSGTRLTVV.

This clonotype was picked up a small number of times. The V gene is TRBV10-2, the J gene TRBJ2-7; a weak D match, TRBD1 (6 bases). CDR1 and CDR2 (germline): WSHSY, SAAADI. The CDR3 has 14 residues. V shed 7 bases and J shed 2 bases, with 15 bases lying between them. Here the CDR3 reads CASTVQGGPYEQYF. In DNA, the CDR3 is TGCGCCAGCACTGTCCAAGGGGGACCCTACGAGCAGTACTTC.